This TCR beta chain was captured by sequencing in a study of Tregs in tolerant kidney transplant recipients. The protocol was immunoSEQ multiplex PCR, while the TCRdb copy is restricted to in-frame clones and leaves out a portion. The table has approximately 90,000 clones, approximately 93% seen once. In regard to this clone: Its antigen remains unidentified.

Related graft donors supplied nonmyeloablative bone marrow transplants, and mixed chimerism was transient. Unstimulated Tregs (CD4+CD25+CD127-) and CD4+CD25- non-Tregs were sorted from PBMCs. The CDR3 spans 14 residues. CDR1 GTSNPN and CDR2 SVGIG come from the germline V gene (reference sequence). With 2 bases clipped from V and 6 bases from J, the junction kept 7 bases outside the gene matches. Study-level results: Validation in larger populations is needed because few patients were studied. Changing PCR primers prevented nucleotide comparison between some patients' samples. Tolerant patients' donor-specific Tregs expanded beyond overall Tregs, suggesting antigen-driven growth.

This TCR was recovered from a human patient who received a combined kidney and bone marrow transplant. Some T cells may be transferred from the graft donor. This chain links TRBV30 with TRBJ2-1, with TRBD1 matching over 7 bases. The sample was CD4+ T cells from blood (PBMCs), taken 12 months after the transplant. The CDR3 loop reads CAWSLWGQLNEQFF. Here the CDR3 DNA reads TGTGCCTGGAGTCTCTGGGGACAGCTCAATGAGCAGTTCTTC.